Reported below is one T cell receptor (beta chain). The target antigen is unknown. From germline, CDR1 is MNHEY and CDR2 SVGAGI. V gave up 6 bases and J gave up 3 bases, with 18 bases separating them. CDR3 length: 16 residues. The data were taken from a study of CD8 T cells in Susac syndrome. General study results and limits: It was acknowledged by the study that relatively few individuals were included in its TCR sequencing and HLA analysis.

Patients with stable or active relapsing-remitting disease, all of them treatment-naive, made up the multiple sclerosis controls. Negative isolation was used for CD8+ and CD4+ T cells and FACS enrichment for TEMRA cells. Random hexamers were used to reverse transcribe 0.5 to 1 ug of RNA. The authors amplified TCR beta CDR3 across 54 Vbeta and 13 Jbeta using immunoSEQ multiplex PCR. TCRdb called the immunoSEQ multiplex PCR reads again in MiXCR, with one record for every CDR3 protein. The top ten clones hold about 0.22% of a sample with 250,000 to 300,000 distinct CDR3 sequences, approximately 85% of them seen once.

Sequenced input: CD8+ T cells from PBMCs. The TCR originated in a human donor with multiple sclerosis. V gene TRBV6-5 combines with J gene TRBJ1-5; D perhaps matches TRBD1 (6 bases). CDR3 DNA sequence: TGTGCCAGCAGCCACTCAGTTGAGGGGGACAATCAGCCCCAGCATTTT. Its protein product is CASSHSVEGDNQPQHF.